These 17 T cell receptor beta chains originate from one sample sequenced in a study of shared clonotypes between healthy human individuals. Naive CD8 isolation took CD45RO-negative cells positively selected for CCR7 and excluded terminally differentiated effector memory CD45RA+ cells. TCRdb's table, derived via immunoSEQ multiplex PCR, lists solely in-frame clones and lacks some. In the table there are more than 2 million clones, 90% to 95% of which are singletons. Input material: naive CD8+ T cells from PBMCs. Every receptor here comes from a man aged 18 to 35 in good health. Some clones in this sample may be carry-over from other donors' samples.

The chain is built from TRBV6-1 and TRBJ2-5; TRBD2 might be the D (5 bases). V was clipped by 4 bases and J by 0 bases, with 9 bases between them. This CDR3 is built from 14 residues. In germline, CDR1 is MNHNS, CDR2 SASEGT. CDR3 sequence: CASSVRGDQETQYF. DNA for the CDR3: TGTGCCAGCAGTGTCCGGGGTGACCAAGAGACCCAGTACTTC.

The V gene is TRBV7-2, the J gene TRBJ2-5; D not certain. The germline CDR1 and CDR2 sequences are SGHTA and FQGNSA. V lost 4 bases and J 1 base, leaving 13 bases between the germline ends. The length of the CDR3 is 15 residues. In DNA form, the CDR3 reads TGTGCCAGCAGCTCGGGCCCAGGTGTCCAAGAGACCCAGTACTTC. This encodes CASSSGPGVQETQYF.

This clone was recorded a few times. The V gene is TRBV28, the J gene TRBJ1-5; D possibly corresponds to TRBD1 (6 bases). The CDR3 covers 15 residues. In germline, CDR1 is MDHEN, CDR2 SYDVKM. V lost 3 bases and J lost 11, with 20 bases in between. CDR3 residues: CASSFPTGEGATQHF. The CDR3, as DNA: TGTGCCAGCAGTTTTCCGACAGGCGAGGGAGCGACCCAGCATTTT.

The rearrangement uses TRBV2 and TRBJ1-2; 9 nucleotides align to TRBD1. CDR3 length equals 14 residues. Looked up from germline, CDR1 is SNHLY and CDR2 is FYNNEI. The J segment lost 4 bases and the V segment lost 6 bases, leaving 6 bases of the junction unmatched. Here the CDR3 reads CASREGQGSYGYTF. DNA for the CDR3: TGTGCCAGCAGGGAGGGACAGGGAAGCTATGGCTACACCTTC.

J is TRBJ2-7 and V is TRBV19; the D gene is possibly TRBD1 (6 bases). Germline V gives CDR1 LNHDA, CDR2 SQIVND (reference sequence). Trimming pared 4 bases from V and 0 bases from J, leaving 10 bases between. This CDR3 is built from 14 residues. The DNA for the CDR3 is TGTGCCAGTAGTAGGGACACCCTCTCCTACGAGCAGTACTTC. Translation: CASSRDTLSYEQYF.

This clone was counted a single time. CDR3 DNA: TGTGCCACCAGCAGAGATCCCCGGGAGGGCCTTTATTACGAGCAGTACTTC. Translating it yields CATSRDPREGLYYEQYF. The chain has TRBV15 and TRBJ2-7; 8 bases are shared with TRBD2. The CDR3 length is 17 residues. V gave up 0 bases and J gave up 4 bases; unmatched junction bases: 11. Germline V lookup: CDR1 LNHNV, CDR2 YYDKDF (reference sequence).

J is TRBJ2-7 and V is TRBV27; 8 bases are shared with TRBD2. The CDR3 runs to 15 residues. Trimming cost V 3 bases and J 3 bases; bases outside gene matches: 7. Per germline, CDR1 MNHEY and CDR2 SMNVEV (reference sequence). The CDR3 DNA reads TGTGCCAGCAGTTTGCGGGGCGGGGGGTTCTACGAGCAGTACTTC. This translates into CASSLRGGGFYEQYF.

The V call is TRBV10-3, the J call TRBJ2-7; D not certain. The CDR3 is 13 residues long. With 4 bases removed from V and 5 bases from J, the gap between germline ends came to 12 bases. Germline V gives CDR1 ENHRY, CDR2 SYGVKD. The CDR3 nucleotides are TGTGCCATCAGTGGCTGGGGTTCGGACGAGCAGTACTTC. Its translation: CAISGWGSDEQYF.

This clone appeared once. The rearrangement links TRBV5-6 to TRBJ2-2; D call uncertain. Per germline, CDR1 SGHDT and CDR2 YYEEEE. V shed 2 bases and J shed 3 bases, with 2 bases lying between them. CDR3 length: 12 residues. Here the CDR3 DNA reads TGTGCCAGCAGCTTTCACACCGGGGAGCTGTTTTTT. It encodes CASSFHTGELFF. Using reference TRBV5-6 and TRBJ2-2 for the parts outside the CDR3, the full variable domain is DAGVTQSPTHLIKTRGQQVTLRCSPKSGHDTVSWYQQALGQGPQFIFQYYEEEERQRGNFPDRFSGHQFPNYSSELNVNALLLGDSALYLCASSFHTGELFFGEGSRLTVL.

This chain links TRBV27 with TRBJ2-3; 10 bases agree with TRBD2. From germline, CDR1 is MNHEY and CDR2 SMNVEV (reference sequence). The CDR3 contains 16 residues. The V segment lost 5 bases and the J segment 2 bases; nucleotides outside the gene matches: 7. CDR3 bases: TGTGCCAGCAGTCCGCGGACTAGCGGCCACACAGATACGCAGTATTTT. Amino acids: CASSPRTSGHTDTQYF.

The chain's CDR3 is CSASDRGLQYF. DNA of the CDR3: TGCAGTGCTTCGGACAGGGGTCTGCAGTACTTC. The rearrangement uses TRBV20-1 and TRBJ2-7; 9 nucleotides align to TRBD1. This CDR3 has 11 residues. The germline V gene encodes CDR1 DFQATT and CDR2 SNEGSKA (reference sequence). V shed 5 bases and J 9 bases; nucleotides not matched to a gene: 5.

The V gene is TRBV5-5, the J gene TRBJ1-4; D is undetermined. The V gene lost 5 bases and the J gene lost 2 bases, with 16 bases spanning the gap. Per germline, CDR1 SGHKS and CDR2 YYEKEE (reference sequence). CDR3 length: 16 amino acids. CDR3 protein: CASRPDPVVTNEKLFF. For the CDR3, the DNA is TGTGCCAGCAGACCCGACCCAGTTGTGACTAATGAAAAACTGTTTTTT.

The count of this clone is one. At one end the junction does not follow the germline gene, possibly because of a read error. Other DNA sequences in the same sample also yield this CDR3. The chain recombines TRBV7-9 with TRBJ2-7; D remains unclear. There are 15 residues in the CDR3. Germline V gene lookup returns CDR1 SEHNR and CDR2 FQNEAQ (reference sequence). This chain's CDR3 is CASSSKSGRTVEQYF. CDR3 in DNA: TGCGCCAGCAGCTCCAAGTCAGGTAGGACCGTCGAGCAGTACTTC. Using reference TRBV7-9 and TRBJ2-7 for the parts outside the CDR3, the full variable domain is DTGVSQNPRHKITKRGQNVTFRCDPISEHNRLYWYRQTLGQGPEFLTYFQNEAQLEKSRLLSDRFSAERPKGSFSTLEIQRTEQGDSAMYLCASSSKSGRTVEQYFGPGTRLTVT.

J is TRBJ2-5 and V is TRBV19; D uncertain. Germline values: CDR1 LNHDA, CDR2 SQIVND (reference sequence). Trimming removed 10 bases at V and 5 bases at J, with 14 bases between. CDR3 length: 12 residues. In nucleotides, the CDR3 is TGTGCCACTATCGGATATGGGGAGACCCAGTACTTC. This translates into CATIGYGETQYF.

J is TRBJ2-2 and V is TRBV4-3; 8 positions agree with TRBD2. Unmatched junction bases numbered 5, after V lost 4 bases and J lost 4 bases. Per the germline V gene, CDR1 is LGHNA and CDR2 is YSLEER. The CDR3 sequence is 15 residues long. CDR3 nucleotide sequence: TGCGCCAGCAGCCCAGCGGGAGTCAGCACCGGGGAGCTGTTTTTT. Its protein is CASSPAGVSTGELFF.

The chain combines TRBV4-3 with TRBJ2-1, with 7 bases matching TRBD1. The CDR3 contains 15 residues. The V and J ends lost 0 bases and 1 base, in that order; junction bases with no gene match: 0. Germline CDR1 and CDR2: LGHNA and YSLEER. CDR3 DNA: TGCGCCAGCAGCCAAGAGACAGGGTCCTACAATGAGCAGTTCTTC. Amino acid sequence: CASSQETGSYNEQFF.

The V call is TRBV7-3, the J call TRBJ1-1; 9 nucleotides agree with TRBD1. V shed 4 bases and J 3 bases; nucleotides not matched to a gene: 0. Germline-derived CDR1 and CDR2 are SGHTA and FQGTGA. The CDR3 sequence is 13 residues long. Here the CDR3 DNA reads TGTGCCAGCAGCTGGGACAGGGACACTGAAGCTTTCTTT. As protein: CASSWDRDTEAFF. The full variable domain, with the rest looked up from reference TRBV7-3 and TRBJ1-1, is GAGVSQTPSNKVTEKGKYVELRCDPISGHTALYWYRQSLGQGPEFLIYFQGTGAADDSGLPNDRFFAVRPEGSVSTLKIQRTERGDSAVYLCASSWDRDTEAFFGQGTRLTVV.